These 3 T cell receptor beta chains originate from one sample sequenced in a study of blood T cell repertoires in COVID-19. Produced via immunoSEQ multiplex PCR; TCRdb's table is partial and in-frame only. Of over 200,000 clones in the sample, around 85% were seen once. The specimen sequenced was peripheral blood. All receptors come from a human donor in a cohort sampled during active COVID-19.

The CDR3 sequence: CARRDRTYNEQFF. The DNA of the CDR3 is TGTGCCCGCCGGGACAGGACCTACAATGAGCAGTTCTTC. J is TRBJ2-1 and V is TRBV2; 8 nucleotides align to TRBD1. Germline V gene lookup returns CDR1 SNHLY and CDR2 FYNNEI. V dropped 11 bases and J dropped 2; count of bases not matched to a gene: 5. This CDR3 has 13 amino acids.

This chain links TRBV9 with TRBJ2-3, with 7 bases matching TRBD2. Germline CDR1 reads SGDLS; CDR2 reads YYNGEE. The CDR3 extends over 15 amino acids. V gave up 4 bases and J gave up 2 bases; unmatched junction bases: 7. Here the CDR3 reads CASSPGAGTTDTQYF. The CDR3 region has the DNA TGTGCCAGCAGCCCCGGAGCGGGAACCACAGATACGCAGTATTTT. Drawing the rest from reference TRBV9 and TRBJ2-3, the complete variable domain is DSGVTQTPKHLITATGQRVTLRCSPRSGDLSVYWYQQSLDQGLQFLIQYYNGEERAKGNILERFSAQQFPDLHSELNLSSLELGDSALYFCASSPGAGTTDTQYFGPGTRLTVL.

This chain joins TRBV20-1 and TRBJ1-4; D remains ambiguous. Trimming took 3 bases from V and 5 from J, leaving 16 bases between them. Germline V gene sequence: CDR1 DFQATT, CDR2 SNEGSKA (reference sequence). This CDR3 spans 15 amino acids. CDR3 DNA: TGCAGTGCTAGTCCTGCGCGCGGCCTAAATGAAAAACTGTTTTTT. Translation: CSASPARGLNEKLFF.